The 26 T cell receptor gamma chains reported below all come from one sample, sequenced in a study of Vδ1+ human thymocytes. Overall study findings and caveats: Highly polyclonal TRG and TRD repertoires with Gaussian CDR3 length distributions appeared in thymus.

Sequences come from RNA converted to cDNA by reverse transcription. Pooled V-gene forward primers with one constant-region reverse primer generated the CDR3 amplicons by multiplex PCR. TCRdb reapplied CATT to the multiplex PCR reads. Of tens of thousands of gamma-chain clones in the sample, about 18% were seen once. For these receptors, no antigen is known. Input material: Vdelta1+ gamma-delta thymocytes from the thymus. Stated subset: FACS-sorted CD3+ TCRalphabeta- TCRVdelta1+ TCRVdelta2- thymocytes. These receptors originate from a boy under three years old who had congenital heart surgery.

The chain combines TRGV8 with TRGJ1 or TRGJ2. The length of the CDR3 is 11 residues. Germline lookup yields CDR1 VENAVY and CDR2 YDSYNSRV. After removal of 1 base from V and 11 bases from J, the junction contained 5 bases not matched to a gene. CDR3 in amino acids: CATWDRRQKLF. The CDR3 DNA reads as TGTGCCACCTGGGATAGACGTCAGAAACTCTTT.

The rearrangement uses TRGV8 and TRGJP2. Germline V gene sequence: CDR1 VENAVY, CDR2 YDSYNSRV. The CDR3 extends over 12 amino acids. Losses at the gene ends were 1 base for V and 10 bases for J; bases not matched to a gene: 3. CDR3 region: CATWDRRWIKTF. The CDR3 DNA reads as TGTGCCACCTGGGATAGACGTTGGATCAAGACGTTT.

This clone was detected a few times. The chain uses TRGV5 and TRGJ1 or TRGJ2. From germline, CDR1 is VINAFY and CDR2 YDVSNSKD. Trimming took 0 bases from V and 8 from J; bases not matched to a gene: 4. The CDR3 totals 12 residues. CDR3 loop: CATWDRLDKKLF. CDR3 sequence (DNA): TGTGCCACCTGGGACAGGCTCGATAAGAAACTCTTT.

Comments on this clone: Other DNA sequences from this sample encode an identical CDR3 as well. V is TRGV9 and J is TRGJP. Germline CDR1 GITISATS, CDR2 ISYDGTV (reference sequence). The V and J ends lost 4 bases and 7 bases, in that order; junction bases with no gene match: 4. This CDR3 has 15 residues. The CDR3 DNA is TGTGCCTTGTGGGACGGGGAGTTGGGCAAAAAAATCAAGGTATTT. Its protein is CALWDGELGKKIKVF.

This clone rates as medium-sized (0.01 to 0.1%). This sample also contains other DNA sequences that code for the same CDR3. The J gene is TRGJ1 or TRGJ2, the V gene TRGV5. The V gene's germline CDR1 is VINAFY and CDR2 YDVSNSKD. This CDR3 contains 14 residues. Trimming took 0 bases from V and 3 from J; bases not matched to a gene: 5. The CDR3 bases are TGTGCCACCTGGGACAGGCGAAGTTATTATAAGAAACTCTTT. This sequence encodes CATWDRRSYYKKLF.

In this sample, this clone is medium-sized. The same CDR3 arises from other DNA sequences in this sample as well. V and J are TRGV5 and TRGJ1 or TRGJ2. The CDR3 is 11 amino acids. J lost 9 bases, V lost 0 bases, and 2 bases had no gene match. Germline V gene sequence: CDR1 VINAFY, CDR2 YDVSNSKD. CDR3 in amino acids: CATWDRPKKLF. CDR3 coding DNA: TGTGCCACCTGGGACAGGCCTAAGAAACTCTTT.

The rearrangement links TRGV9 to TRGJP1. Trimming took 3 bases from V and 0 from J; bases not matched to a gene: 4. CDR3 length: 15 residues. From germline, CDR1 is GITISATS and CDR2 ISYDGTV (reference sequence). The CDR3, as DNA: TGTGCCTTGTGGGAGAGACATACCACTGGTTGGTTCAAGATATTT. Translated: CALWERHTTGWFKIF.

This clone was seen more than once but under ten times. Other DNA sequences from this sample encode an identical CDR3 as well. The chain is built from TRGV4 and TRGJ1 or TRGJ2. The germline V gene has CDR1 EGSTGY and CDR2 YDSYTSSV. This CDR3 has 12 amino acids. Trimming at V came to 4 bases and at J to 5 bases, leaving 5 bases not matched to a gene. This CDR3 reads CATWEGDYKKLF. In DNA form, the CDR3 reads TGTGCCACCTGGGAGGGCGATTATAAGAAACTCTTT.

V gene TRGV5 combines with J gene TRGJ1 or TRGJ2. CDR1 is VINAFY, CDR2 YDVSNSKD, per germline. The trim removed 0 bases at V and 2 bases at J, leaving 7 bases unmatched. The CDR3 sequence is 15 residues long. The DNA of the CDR3 is TGTGCCACCTGGGACAGGCTGTCGTATTATTATAAGAAACTCTTT. Translation gives CATWDRLSYYYKKLF.

Details on this clone: The same CDR3 is also encoded by other DNA sequences in this sample. The rearrangement links TRGV9 to TRGJ1 or TRGJ2. V lost 1 base and J lost 11; bases outside the gene matches: 5. Germline V lookup: CDR1 GITISATS, CDR2 ISYDGTV (reference sequence). CDR3 length: 11 residues. The CDR3 region is CALWEVKEKLF. Written as DNA, the CDR3 is TGTGCCTTGTGGGAGGTAAAGGAGAAACTCTTT.

This clone was found a few times. A much bigger clone sits one base away, suggesting this may be a read error. This same CDR3 is encoded by further DNA sequences in the sample. The chain joins TRGV9 to TRGJ1 or TRGJ2. This CDR3 spans 12 amino acids. V shed 4 bases and J 3 bases; nucleotides not matched to a gene: 3. Germline V gives CDR1 GITISATS, CDR2 ISYDGTV (reference sequence). CDR3 region: CALWEAYYKKLF. CDR3 in DNA: TGTGCCTTGTGGGAAGCTTATTATAAGAAACTCTTT.

V usage is TRGV3 and J usage is TRGJ1 or TRGJ2. This CDR3 comprises 15 residues. Germline CDR1 and CDR2: VTNTFY and YDVSTARD (reference sequence). Germline trimming cut 0 bases from V and 3 bases from J; bases unmatched to any gene: 8. The chain's CDR3 is CATWDRQGTYYKKLF. The CDR3 nucleotides are TGTGCCACCTGGGACAGGCAGGGAACTTATTATAAGAAACTCTTT.

This chain uses TRGV5 with TRGJ1 or TRGJ2. The CDR3 length is 9 residues. The ends lost 9 bases at V and 6 bases at J; junction bases unmatched: 2. The germline gives CDR1 VINAFY, CDR2 YDVSNSKD. This CDR3 reads CATGYKKLF. The DNA of the CDR3 is TGTGCCACCGGTTATAAGAAACTCTTT.

As regards this clone: It differs at one base from a far larger clone, so likely a read error. The V call is TRGV9, the J call TRGJ1 or TRGJ2. This CDR3 is built from 13 residues. Looked up from germline, CDR1 is GITISATS and CDR2 is ISYDGTV (reference sequence). CDR3 in amino acids: CALWEVNHYKKLF. CDR3 bases: TGTGCCTTGTGGGAGGTGAATCATTATAAGAAACTCTTT.

This clone ranks as large. The rearrangement links TRGV2 to TRGJ1 or TRGJ2. CDR3 length: 12 amino acids. Per germline, CDR1 EGSNGY and CDR2 YDSYNSKV. V shed 1 base, J shed 3 bases, and the junction held 0 bases outside the gene matches. In DNA, the CDR3 is TGTGCCACCTGGGACGGTTATTATAAGAAACTCTTT. Residues: CATWDGYYKKLF.

Of note for this clone: At the DNA level, this CDR3 is encoded by other sequences in the same sample as well. The rearrangement links TRGV2 to TRGJ1 or TRGJ2. Per germline, CDR1 EGSNGY and CDR2 YDSYNSKV. J was trimmed by 9 bases and V by 2 bases; bases with no gene match: 4. There are 11 residues in the CDR3. Written as DNA, the CDR3 is TGTGCCACCTGGGACGAGGGTAAGAAACTCTTT. It encodes CATWDEGKKLF.

In its sample, this clone ranks as medium-sized. Distinct nucleotide sequences in the sample also encode this CDR3. This chain joins TRGV9 and TRGJ1 or TRGJ2. J was trimmed by 8 bases and V by 1 base; bases with no gene match: 2. CDR1 is GITISATS and CDR2 is ISYDGTV in the germline V gene (reference sequence). The CDR3 loop spans 11 amino acids. The DNA of the CDR3 is TGTGCCTTGTGGGAGGTTCATAAGAAACTCTTT. This gives the protein CALWEVHKKLF.

Comments on this clone: Other DNA sequences in this specimen translate into the identical CDR3. The rearrangement joins TRGV3 to TRGJP2. The CDR3 consists of 14 residues. Germline V lookup: CDR1 VTNTFY, CDR2 YDVSTARD (reference sequence). V was pared by 1 base and J by 8 bases, with 7 bases of the junction left unmatched. The CDR3: CATWDRRDDWIKTF. The CDR3 DNA follows: TGTGCCACCTGGGACAGACGGGACGATTGGATCAAGACGTTT.

Turning to this clone: An end of the junction differs from the germline gene, which may be a read error. The chain has TRGV3 and TRGJ1 or TRGJ2. Germline V gene lookup returns CDR1 VTNTFY and CDR2 YDVSTARD (reference sequence). This CDR3 contains 11 residues. As DNA, the CDR3 is TGTGCCACCTGGAACAGGGGCAAGAAACTCTTT. It is translated as CATWNRGKKLF.

This chain joins TRGV4 and TRGJ1 or TRGJ2. Trimming cost V 0 bases and J 4 bases; bases outside gene matches: 6. CDR3 length equals 14 residues. Germline V CDR1 and CDR2: EGSTGY, YDSYTSSV. Here the CDR3 reads CATWDGKWYYKKLF. CDR3 DNA: TGTGCCACCTGGGATGGGAAATGGTATTATAAGAAACTCTTT.

This clone was seen more than once but under ten times. The rearrangement uses TRGV9 and TRGJ1 or TRGJ2. V trimming: 3 bases; J trimming: 8 bases; junction bases outside the gene matches: 10. The CDR3 covers 13 residues. Per the germline V gene, CDR1 is GITISATS and CDR2 is ISYDGTV (reference sequence). The CDR3 DNA is TGTGCCTTGTGGGAGCCATACTCACATAAGAAACTCTTT. Protein product: CALWEPYSHKKLF.

As concerns this clone: The same CDR3 arises from other DNA sequences in this sample as well. This rearrangement joins TRGV4 to TRGJ1 or TRGJ2. The germline V gene encodes CDR1 EGSTGY and CDR2 YDSYTSSV. The junction had 5 bases not matched to a gene; V was cut back by 2 bases and J by 7 bases. CDR3 length: 12 amino acids. The CDR3 reads CATWDVWYKKLF. The CDR3 bases are TGTGCCACCTGGGATGTTTGGTATAAGAAACTCTTT.

V usage is TRGV9 and J usage is TRGJ1 or TRGJ2. Germline values: CDR1 GITISATS, CDR2 ISYDGTV (reference sequence). With 3 bases clipped from V and 9 bases from J, the junction kept 8 bases outside the gene matches. This CDR3 contains 12 residues. CDR3 in amino acids: CALWEPPGKKLF. The CDR3 DNA reads as TGTGCCTTGTGGGAGCCGCCGGGTAAGAAACTCTTT.

This clone has just a few counts. The V call is TRGV8, the J call TRGJ1 or TRGJ2. V lost 0 bases to trimming and J lost 6 bases; unmatched junction nucleotides: 8. CDR1 is VENAVY and CDR2 is YDSYNSRV in the germline V gene. CDR3 size: 14 residues. The DNA for the CDR3 is TGTGCCACCTGGGATAGGCCCTCTCGTTATAAGAAACTCTTT. Translated: CATWDRPSRYKKLF.

The rearrangement links TRGV9 to TRGJ1 or TRGJ2. With 0 bases clipped from V and 6 bases from J, the junction kept 11 bases outside the gene matches. There are 15 residues in the CDR3. Germline CDR1 reads GITISATS; CDR2 reads ISYDGTV (reference sequence). The CDR3 DNA follows: TGTGCCTTGTGGGAGGTGCATTTAGGGATTTATAAGAAACTCTTT. It translates to CALWEVHLGIYKKLF.

This clone is classed as medium-sized. This sample also contains other DNA sequences that code for the same CDR3. This rearrangement joins TRGV4 to TRGJ1 or TRGJ2. Germline V gene lookup returns CDR1 EGSTGY and CDR2 YDSYTSSV. After removal of 1 base from V and 2 bases from J, the junction contained 2 bases not matched to a gene. This CDR3 has 13 amino acids. CDR3 protein: CATWDGHYYKKLF. For the CDR3, the DNA is TGTGCCACCTGGGATGGCCATTATTATAAGAAACTCTTT.